This T cell receptor (beta chain) derives from a study of cytotoxic CD8 clonotypes in ibrutinib-treated CLL. About the research overall: Response sampling occurred after a median 12 months of treatment (range 6 to 36). Study observations and caveats: Clonality, elevated at ibrutinib response, dropped back toward baseline at progression.

The data were produced by immunoSEQ multiplex PCR, yet TCRdb's version contains in-frame clones alone and is incomplete. The table has 160,000 or so clones, 81% seen once. Worth noting for this clone: Its antigen is unknown.

The CDR3 consists of 15 residues. Germline CDR1 and CDR2: MGHRA and YSYEKL. Between the trimmed V and J ends, which lost 0 bases and 9 bases, there was a span of 12 bases. The chain combines TRBV4-1 with TRBJ1-6; D is perhaps TRBD1 (5 bases). This sequence was found in a human donor with chronic lymphocytic leukemia. Specimen: PBMCs, collected after 12 months of ibrutinib treatment. CDR3 in DNA: TGCGCCAGCAGCCAAGAGGGGACTCCGGTTTCACCCCTCCACTTT. Translation gives CASSQEGTPVSPLHF.